The rows below give T cell receptor beta chains drawn from one sample of a study of technical replicates of blood from several donors. Libraries were prepared by immunoSEQ multiplex PCR; TCRdb keeps only in-frame clonotypes and omits some of them. The sample has 60,000 to 80,000 clones; about 91% are singletons. The sequenced material came from T cells isolated from PBMCs. These receptors all come from a human donor in good health. Both conserved end residues are part of each CDR3. The D gene is left open where the match is weak. Part of the rows lack a size; the others show once, few, many or a class for expanded clones.

v_call: TRBV4-1
d_call: TRBD2
clone_size: -
j_call: TRBJ2-5
cdr3_nt: TGCGCCAGCAGCCACCCACCGGCGGCTAGCGGCTACCAAGAGACCCAGTACTTC
cdr3_aa: CASSHPPAASGYQETQYF

v_call: TRBV19
d_call: TRBD1
clone_size: -
j_call: TRBJ1-5
cdr3_nt: TGTGCCAGTAGGATAGGACAGGGCGACAATCAGCCCCAGCATTTT
cdr3_aa: CASRIGQGDNQPQHF

v_call: TRBV5-1
d_call: -
clone_size: -
j_call: TRBJ2-3
cdr3_nt: TGCGCCAGCAGCATAGCAGCAACTAGCACAGATACGCAGTATTTT
cdr3_aa: CASSIAATSTDTQYF

v_call: TRBV28
d_call: TRBD1
clone_size: -
j_call: TRBJ1-3
cdr3_nt: TGTGCCAGCAGTGGACAGGGAAATAGCAGAAACACCATATATTTT
cdr3_aa: CASSGQGNSRNTIYF

v_call: TRBV19
d_call: TRBD1
clone_size: -
j_call: TRBJ1-3
cdr3_nt: TGTGCCAGTAGTATTGGACAGGGGGTGCCCGGAAACACCATATATTTT
cdr3_aa: CASSIGQGVPGNTIYF

v_call: TRBV4-1
d_call: TRBD2
clone_size: -
j_call: TRBJ2-1
cdr3_nt: TGCGCCAGCAGCTTACTAGCGGGAGCTGGTAATGAGCAGTTCTTC
cdr3_aa: CASSLLAGAGNEQFF

v_call: TRBV5-4
d_call: -
clone_size: -
j_call: TRBJ2-2
cdr3_nt: TGTGCCAGCAGCTTGGACTCCCACACCGGGGAGCTGTTTTTT
cdr3_aa: CASSLDSHTGELFF

v_call: TRBV6-5
d_call: -
clone_size: -
j_call: TRBJ1-5
cdr3_nt: TGTGCCAGCAGGGATAGGGGACAGCCCCAGCATTTT
cdr3_aa: CASRDRGQPQHF

v_call: TRBV7-2
d_call: -
clone_size: -
j_call: TRBJ2-1
cdr3_nt: TGTGCCAGCAGCTTTAGTTACAATGAGCAGTTCTTC
cdr3_aa: CASSFSYNEQFF

v_call: TRBV11-3
d_call: TRBD1
clone_size: -
j_call: TRBJ1-4
cdr3_nt: TGTGCCAGCAGCTTATTGTTCGGACAGGAGGGAAGTGAAAAACTGTTTTTT
cdr3_aa: CASSLLFGQEGSEKLFF

v_call: TRBV28
d_call: -
clone_size: -
j_call: TRBJ2-7
cdr3_nt: TGTGCCAGCAGTTTAGTACGGGTGGGGGCTAAATACGAGCAGTACTTC
cdr3_aa: CASSLVRVGAKYEQYF

v_call: TRBV27
d_call: TRBD2
clone_size: -
j_call: TRBJ2-1
cdr3_nt: TGTGCCAGCAGTCCGCGGGTTAGCAATCCACTAGCGGGAGTTCCCTACAATGAGCAGTTCTTC
cdr3_aa: CASSPRVSNPLAGVPYNEQFF

v_call: TRBV14
d_call: -
clone_size: few
j_call: TRBJ1-2
cdr3_nt: TGTGCCAGCAGCCAAAATCCTGGTACGAGCGGCTACACCTTC
cdr3_aa: CASSQNPGTSGYTF

v_call: TRBV4-1
d_call: TRBD2
clone_size: -
j_call: TRBJ2-1
cdr3_nt: TGCGCCAGCAGCCACACCGGGACTAGCGATGAGCAGTTCTTC
cdr3_aa: CASSHTGTSDEQFF

v_call: TRBV18
d_call: -
clone_size: -
j_call: TRBJ2-1
cdr3_nt: TGTGCCAGCTCACCTCCAATCACAGGGTCATCCTACAATGAGCAGTTCTTC
cdr3_aa: CASSPPITGSSYNEQFF

v_call: TRBV19
d_call: -
clone_size: -
j_call: TRBJ2-1
cdr3_nt: TGTGCCAGTAGTATAGCAACGGCGACTGGAAACAATGAGCAGTTCTTC
cdr3_aa: CASSIATATGNNEQFF

v_call: TRBV15
d_call: -
clone_size: -
j_call: TRBJ2-3
cdr3_nt: TGTGCCACCAGCAGTCAGGGGAAGGAGACAGATACGCAGTATTTT
cdr3_aa: CATSSQGKETDTQYF

v_call: TRBV11-2
d_call: TRBD1
clone_size: -
j_call: TRBJ1-5
cdr3_nt: TGTGCCAGCAGCCAGACAGGGGAGGTTCAGCCCCAGCATTTT
cdr3_aa: CASSQTGEVQPQHF

v_call: TRBV5-1
d_call: -
clone_size: -
j_call: TRBJ2-1
cdr3_nt: TGCGCCAGCAGCTTACAAGGACTTAATGAGCAGTTCTTC
cdr3_aa: CASSLQGLNEQFF

v_call: TRBV5-1
d_call: -
clone_size: few
j_call: TRBJ1-1
cdr3_nt: TGCGCCAGCAGCTTGGGCGGTCCTGGGTCCATTGAAGCTTTCTTT
cdr3_aa: CASSLGGPGSIEAFF

v_call: TRBV18
d_call: -
clone_size: -
j_call: TRBJ1-4
cdr3_nt: TGTGCCAGCTCACCCCTGGGCCTTCTGATTGAAAAACTGTTTTTT
cdr3_aa: CASSPLGLLIEKLFF

v_call: TRBV7-9
d_call: -
clone_size: once
j_call: TRBJ2-1
cdr3_nt: TGTGCCAGCAGCTCTCGAGCGACCTACAATGAGCAGTTCTTC
cdr3_aa: CASSSRATYNEQFF

v_call: TRBV27
d_call: -
clone_size: once
j_call: TRBJ2-7
cdr3_nt: TGTGCCAGCAGTTTTTCCGGGACAAGATTCTACGAGCAGTACTTC
cdr3_aa: CASSFSGTRFYEQYF

v_call: TRBV19
d_call: TRBD1
clone_size: -
j_call: TRBJ1-1
cdr3_nt: TGTGCCAGTACTAATACAGGGGGAGCTTTCTTT
cdr3_aa: CASTNTGGAFF

v_call: TRBV27
d_call: TRBD2
clone_size: -
j_call: TRBJ2-3
cdr3_nt: TGTGCCAGCAGTTTATGGGTTAGCGGGAGACGCACAGATACGCAGTATTTT
cdr3_aa: CASSLWVSGRRTDTQYF

v_call: TRBV28
d_call: TRBD1
clone_size: -
j_call: TRBJ2-1
cdr3_nt: TGTGCCAGCAGTTTAAACAGACAGGGTAGGAACAATGAGCAGTTCTTC
cdr3_aa: CASSLNRQGRNNEQFF

v_call: TRBV7-9
d_call: -
clone_size: -
j_call: TRBJ1-3
cdr3_nt: TGTGCCAGCAGCCCGCCCTCTCTCGGGGACACCATATATTTT
cdr3_aa: CASSPPSLGDTIYF

v_call: TRBV25-1
d_call: -
clone_size: few
j_call: TRBJ1-1
cdr3_nt: TGTGCCAGCAGTGAATGGGCAGGGCACACTGAAGCTTTCTTT
cdr3_aa: CASSEWAGHTEAFF

v_call: TRBV19
d_call: TRBD2
clone_size: once
j_call: TRBJ2-2
cdr3_nt: TGTGCCAGTAGTAACCCCACTAGCGCGCGCCTCACCGGGGAGCTGTTTTTT
cdr3_aa: CASSNPTSARLTGELFF

v_call: TRBV2
d_call: TRBD1
clone_size: -
j_call: TRBJ1-2
cdr3_nt: TGTGCCAGCAGCTTGGGACAGATCTATGGCTACACCTTC
cdr3_aa: CASSLGQIYGYTF

v_call: TRBV6-1
d_call: -
clone_size: once
j_call: TRBJ2-7
cdr3_nt: TGTGCCAGCAGTGAAGGGGGGCTGTTCTACGAGCAGTACTTC
cdr3_aa: CASSEGGLFYEQYF

v_call: TRBV28
d_call: -
clone_size: -
j_call: TRBJ2-6
cdr3_nt: TGTGCCAGCAGTCCTACAGCAGGGGCCAACGTCCTGACTTTC
cdr3_aa: CASSPTAGANVLTF

v_call: TRBV30
d_call: TRBD1
clone_size: -
j_call: TRBJ2-7
cdr3_nt: TGTGCCTGGGGACAGGGATCTTCCTACGAGCAGTACTTC
cdr3_aa: CAWGQGSSYEQYF

v_call: TRBV7-3
d_call: TRBD2
clone_size: -
j_call: TRBJ2-1
cdr3_nt: TGTGCCAGCAGTTTGAGCGGGAGGGCCTACAATGAGCAGTTCTTC
cdr3_aa: CASSLSGRAYNEQFF

v_call: TRBV7-6
d_call: -
clone_size: -
j_call: TRBJ2-7
cdr3_nt: TGTGCCAGCAGCTTAGGCCCGAGCTCCTACGAGCAGTACTTC
cdr3_aa: CASSLGPSSYEQYF

v_call: TRBV5-8
d_call: TRBD1
clone_size: -
j_call: TRBJ1-5
cdr3_nt: TGTGCCAGCAGCTTGTGGGACAGTAATCAGCCCCAGCATTTT
cdr3_aa: CASSLWDSNQPQHF

v_call: TRBV6-5
d_call: -
clone_size: -
j_call: TRBJ1-1
cdr3_nt: TGTGCCAGCAGTTCCCTCAGGGAGGGTAACACTGAAGCTTTCTTT
cdr3_aa: CASSSLREGNTEAFF

v_call: TRBV11-2
d_call: -
clone_size: -
j_call: TRBJ1-2
cdr3_nt: TGTGCCAGCAGCGGACTCCGGCAAGCTAACTATGGCTACACCTTC
cdr3_aa: CASSGLRQANYGYTF

v_call: TRBV12-5
d_call: -
clone_size: -
j_call: TRBJ2-7
cdr3_nt: TGTGCTAGTGGTTTGGTACGGGGTGAGCAGTACTTC
cdr3_aa: CASGLVRGEQYF

v_call: TRBV7-2
d_call: -
clone_size: -
j_call: TRBJ1-2
cdr3_nt: TGTGCCAGCACCCTCGACAGGATCAGTTATGGCTACACCTTC
cdr3_aa: CASTLDRISYGYTF

v_call: TRBV27
d_call: TRBD1
clone_size: -
j_call: TRBJ2-7
cdr3_nt: TGTGCCAGCAGTTTTAGACAGGGATACTACGAGCAGTACTTC
cdr3_aa: CASSFRQGYYEQYF